This TCR beta chain was profiled in a study of early T cells in non-severe SARS-CoV-2 infection. The overall study: The study sequenced bulk RNA from unsorted whole blood, with chains unpaired.

Worth noting for this clonotype: Antigen: not known.

Overall study results and limits: Anti-spike CD8 responses were favored in VDJdb matching, and private and CD4 specificities were missed.

Unique molecular identifiers were affixed to single, distinct cDNA molecules. TCRdb analysed the 5' RACE reads with MiXCR anew, one entry per CDR3 protein. The data show approximately 40,000 distinct CDR3 sequences, with about 6% seen just once and less than 25% held by the top ten. Germline lookup yields CDR1 SGHTA and CDR2 FQGTGA. Trimming pared 5 bases from V and 11 bases from J, leaving 17 bases between. The CDR3 runs 13 residues. The chain recombines TRBV7-3 with TRBJ2-3; D perhaps matches TRBD2 (6 bases). The sequence was collected from an adult who was a healthcare worker with PCR-confirmed SARS-CoV-2 infection or an uninfected control (not recorded which). Specimen: whole blood, collected at baseline. DNA of the CDR3: TGTGCCAGCAGCCCGAGGGACTTCCAGAAGCAGTATTTT. This gives the protein CASSPRDFQKQYF.